This entry features one T cell receptor (beta chain) sequence. Profiling relied on immunoSEQ multiplex PCR, and the TCRdb table lists in-frame clones only, not all of them. The sample shows 20,000 to 25,000 clones, around nine tenths of them seen only once. This sample is part of a study of chemoradiotherapy in HPV16-positive cancers. CDR1 SNHLY and CDR2 FYNNEI come from the germline V gene. The CDR3 totals 14 residues. The ends were cut back, 5 bases at V and 3 bases at J, with 13 bases in the middle. Sample: blood, taken from a patient who underwent chemoradiotherapy. The TCR originated in a human donor with HPV-associated anogenital cancer. The V and J genes are TRBV2 and TRBJ1-2; possible D gene TRBD1, 5 bases. CDR3 DNA: TGTGCCAGCAGTCTTACAGGACAACACTATGGCTACACCTTC. It yields the protein CASSLTGQHYGYTF.